The TCR beta chain described here comes from a study of T cells in Graves' hyperthyroidism and ophthalmopathy. The CDR3 regions of TCR beta were amplified from RNA transcripts. The HTBI set primed first-round TCR CDR3 RT-PCR. TCRdb ran MiXCR on the multiplex PCR reads and lists one entry per CDR3 protein. The table records some 300,000 distinct CDR3 sequences, about 19% of them present only once. Per the germline V gene, CDR1 is SGHRS and CDR2 is YFSETQ. The CDR3 spans 15 residues. V was pared by 2 bases and J by 2 bases, with 11 bases between. Source material: blood. J is TRBJ1-3 and V is TRBV5-1, with TRBD1 as a possible D gene (5 bases). This TCR was recovered from a man aged 45-65 years with Graves' ophthalmopathy. The CDR3 DNA reads as TGCGCCAGCAGCTTCGGACACCGGGCTGGAAACACCATATATTTT. It translates to CASSFGHRAGNTIYF.